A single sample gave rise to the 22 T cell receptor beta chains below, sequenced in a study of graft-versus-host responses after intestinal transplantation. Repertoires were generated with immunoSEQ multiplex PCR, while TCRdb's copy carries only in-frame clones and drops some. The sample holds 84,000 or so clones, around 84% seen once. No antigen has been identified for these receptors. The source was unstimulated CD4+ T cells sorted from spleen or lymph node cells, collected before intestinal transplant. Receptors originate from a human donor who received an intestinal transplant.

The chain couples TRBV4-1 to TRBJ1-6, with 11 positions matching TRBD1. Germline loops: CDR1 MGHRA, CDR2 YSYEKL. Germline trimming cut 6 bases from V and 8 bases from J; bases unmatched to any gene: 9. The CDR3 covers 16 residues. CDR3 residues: CASRLGQGAGDSPLHF. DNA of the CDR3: TGCGCCAGCAGACTCGGACAGGGGGCGGGAGATTCACCCCTCCACTTT.

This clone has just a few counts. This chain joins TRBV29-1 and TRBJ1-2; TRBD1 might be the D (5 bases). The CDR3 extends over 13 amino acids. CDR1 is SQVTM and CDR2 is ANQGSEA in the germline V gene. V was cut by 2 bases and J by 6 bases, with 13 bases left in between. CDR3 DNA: TGCAGCGTTGAATACGGGGGGAGGAATGGCTACACCTTC. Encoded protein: CSVEYGGRNGYTF. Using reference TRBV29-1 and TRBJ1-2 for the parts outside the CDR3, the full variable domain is SAVISQKPSRDICQRGTSLTIQCQVDSQVTMMFWYRQQPGQSLTLIATANQGSEATYESGFVIDKFPISRPNLTFSTLTVSNMSPEDSSIYLCSVEYGGRNGYTFGSGTRLTVV.

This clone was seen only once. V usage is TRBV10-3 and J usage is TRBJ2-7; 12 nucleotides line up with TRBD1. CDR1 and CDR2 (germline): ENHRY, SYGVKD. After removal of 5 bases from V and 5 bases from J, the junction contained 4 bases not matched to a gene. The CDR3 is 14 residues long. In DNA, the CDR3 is TGTGCCATCAGTACCGGGACAGGGGGCCACGAGCAGTACTTC. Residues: CAISTGTGGHEQYF.

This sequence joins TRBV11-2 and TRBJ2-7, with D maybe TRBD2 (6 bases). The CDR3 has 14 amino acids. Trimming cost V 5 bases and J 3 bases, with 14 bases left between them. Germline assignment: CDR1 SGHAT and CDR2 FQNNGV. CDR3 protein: CASSVGLLNYEQYF. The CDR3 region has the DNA TGTGCCAGCAGCGTGGGACTCCTGAACTACGAGCAGTACTTC.

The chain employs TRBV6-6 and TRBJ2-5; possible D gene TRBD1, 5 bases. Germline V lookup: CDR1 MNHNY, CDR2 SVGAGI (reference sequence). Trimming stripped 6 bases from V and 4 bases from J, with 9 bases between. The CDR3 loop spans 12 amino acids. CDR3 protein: CASRRQRETQYF. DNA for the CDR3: TGTGCCAGCAGACGACAGAGAGAGACCCAGTACTTC.

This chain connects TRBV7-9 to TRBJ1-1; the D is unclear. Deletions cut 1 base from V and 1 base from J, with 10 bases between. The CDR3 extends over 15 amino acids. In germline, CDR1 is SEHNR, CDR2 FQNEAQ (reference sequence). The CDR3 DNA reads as TGTGCCAGCAGCTTAGGGCTTACGGGGAACACTGAAGCTTTCTTT. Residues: CASSLGLTGNTEAFF.

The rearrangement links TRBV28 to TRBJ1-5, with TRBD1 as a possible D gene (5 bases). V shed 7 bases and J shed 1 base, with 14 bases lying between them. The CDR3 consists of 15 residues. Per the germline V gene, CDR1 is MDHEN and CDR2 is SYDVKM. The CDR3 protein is CASTMGGISNQPQHF. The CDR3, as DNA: TGTGCCAGCACGATGGGGGGAATCAGCAATCAGCCCCAGCATTTT.

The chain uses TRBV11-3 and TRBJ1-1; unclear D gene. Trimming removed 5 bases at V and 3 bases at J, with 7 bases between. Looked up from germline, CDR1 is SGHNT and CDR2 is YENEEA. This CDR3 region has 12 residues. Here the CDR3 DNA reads TGTGCCAGCAGCCTACGGTACACTGAAGCTTTCTTT. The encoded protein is CASSLRYTEAFF.

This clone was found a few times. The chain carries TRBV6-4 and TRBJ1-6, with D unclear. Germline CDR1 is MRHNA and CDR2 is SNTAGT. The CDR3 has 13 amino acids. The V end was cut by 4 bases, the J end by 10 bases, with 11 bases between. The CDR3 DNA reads TGTGCCAGCAGTGTGAACATCCTCTCACCCCTCCACTTT. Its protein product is CASSVNILSPLHF.

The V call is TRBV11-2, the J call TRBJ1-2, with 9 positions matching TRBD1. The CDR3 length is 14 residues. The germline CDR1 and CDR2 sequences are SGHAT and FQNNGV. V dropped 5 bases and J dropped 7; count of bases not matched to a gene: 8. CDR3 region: CASSPWTGEGGYTF. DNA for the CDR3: TGTGCCAGCAGCCCCTGGACAGGGGAGGGTGGCTACACCTTC. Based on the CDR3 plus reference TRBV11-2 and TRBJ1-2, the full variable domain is EAGVAQSPRYKIIEKRQSVAFWCNPISGHATLYWYQQILGQGPKLLIQFQNNGVVDDSQLPKDRFSAERLKGVDSTLKIQPAKLEDSAVYLCASSPWTGEGGYTFGSGTRLTVV.

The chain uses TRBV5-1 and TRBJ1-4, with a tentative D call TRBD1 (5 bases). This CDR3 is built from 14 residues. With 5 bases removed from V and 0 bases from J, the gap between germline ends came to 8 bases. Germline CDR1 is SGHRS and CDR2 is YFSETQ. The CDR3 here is CASRWGATNEKLFF. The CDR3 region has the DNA TGCGCCAGCAGATGGGGGGCAACTAATGAAAAACTGTTTTTT.

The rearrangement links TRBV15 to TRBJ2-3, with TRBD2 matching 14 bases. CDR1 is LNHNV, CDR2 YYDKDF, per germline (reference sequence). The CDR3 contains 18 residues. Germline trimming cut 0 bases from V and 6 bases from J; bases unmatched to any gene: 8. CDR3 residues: CATSRDLRLAGGADTQYF. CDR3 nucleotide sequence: TGTGCCACCAGCAGAGATTTACGACTAGCGGGGGGGGCTGATACGCAGTATTTT.

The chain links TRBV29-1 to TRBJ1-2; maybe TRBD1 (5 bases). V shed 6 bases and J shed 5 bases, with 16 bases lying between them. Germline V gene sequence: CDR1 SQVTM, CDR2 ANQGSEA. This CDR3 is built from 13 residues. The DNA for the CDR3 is TGCAGCGTATCACAGACAGACTCATATGGCTACACCTTC. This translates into CSVSQTDSYGYTF.

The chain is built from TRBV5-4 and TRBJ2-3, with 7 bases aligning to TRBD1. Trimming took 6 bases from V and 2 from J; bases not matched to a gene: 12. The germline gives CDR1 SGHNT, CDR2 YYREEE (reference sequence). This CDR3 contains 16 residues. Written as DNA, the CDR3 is TGTGCCAGCACCCCAGGCGACAGGGTCCTCACAGATACGCAGTATTTT. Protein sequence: CASTPGDRVLTDTQYF. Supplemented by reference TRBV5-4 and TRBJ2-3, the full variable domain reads ETGVTQSPTHLIKTRGQQVTLRCSSQSGHNTVSWYQQALGQGPQFIFQYYREEENGRGNFPPRFSGLQFPNYSSELNVNALELDDSALYLCASTPGDRVLTDTQYFGPGTRLTVL.

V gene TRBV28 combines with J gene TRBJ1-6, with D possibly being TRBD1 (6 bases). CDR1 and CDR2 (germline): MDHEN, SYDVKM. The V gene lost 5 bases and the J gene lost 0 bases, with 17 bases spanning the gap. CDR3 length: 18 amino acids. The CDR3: CASSRGGSYFSYNSPLHF. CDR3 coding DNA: TGTGCCAGCAGTCGGGGGGGCAGTTACTTCTCCTATAATTCACCCCTCCACTTT. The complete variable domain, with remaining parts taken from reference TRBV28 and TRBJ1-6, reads DVKVTQSSRYLVKRTGEKVFLECVQDMDHENMFWYRQDPGLGLRLIYFSYDVKMKEKGDIPEGYSVSREKKERFSLILESASTNQTSMYLCASSRGGSYFSYNSPLHFGNGTRLTVT.

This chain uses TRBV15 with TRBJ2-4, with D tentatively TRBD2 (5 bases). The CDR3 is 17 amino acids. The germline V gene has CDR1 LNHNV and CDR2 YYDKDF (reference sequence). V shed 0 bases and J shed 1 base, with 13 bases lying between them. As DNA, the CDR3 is TGTGCCACCAGCAGAGATATTATGCCGGGGGCCAAAAACATTCAGTACTTC. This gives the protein CATSRDIMPGAKNIQYF.

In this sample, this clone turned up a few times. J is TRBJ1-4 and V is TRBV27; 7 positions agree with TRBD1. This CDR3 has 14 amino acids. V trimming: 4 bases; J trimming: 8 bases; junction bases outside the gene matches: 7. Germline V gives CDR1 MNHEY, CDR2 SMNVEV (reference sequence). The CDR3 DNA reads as TGTGCCAGCAGTTACCACAGGGGAAGCGAAAAACTGTTTTTT. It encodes CASSYHRGSEKLFF.

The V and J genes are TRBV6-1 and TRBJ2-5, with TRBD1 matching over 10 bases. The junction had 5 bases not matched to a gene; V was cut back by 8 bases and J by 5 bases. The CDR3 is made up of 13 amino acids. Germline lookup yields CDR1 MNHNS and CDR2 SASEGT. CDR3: CASGTGARETQYF. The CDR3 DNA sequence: TGTGCCAGCGGGACAGGGGCGCGGGAGACCCAGTACTTC.

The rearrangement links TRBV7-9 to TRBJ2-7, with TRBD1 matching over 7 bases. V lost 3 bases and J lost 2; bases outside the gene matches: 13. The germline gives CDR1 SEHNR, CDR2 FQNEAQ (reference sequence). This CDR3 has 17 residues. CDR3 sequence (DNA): TGTGCCAGCAGCTTCACCACCTACCGGGACAGCACCTACGAGCAGTACTTC. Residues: CASSFTTYRDSTYEQYF.

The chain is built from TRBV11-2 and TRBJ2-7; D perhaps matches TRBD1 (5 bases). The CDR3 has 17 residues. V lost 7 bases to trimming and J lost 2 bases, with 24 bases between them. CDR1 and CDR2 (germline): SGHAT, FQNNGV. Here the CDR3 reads CASTGARSLVWPYEQYF. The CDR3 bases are TGTGCCAGCACTGGGGCCCGGTCCCTTGTTTGGCCCTACGAGCAGTACTTC.

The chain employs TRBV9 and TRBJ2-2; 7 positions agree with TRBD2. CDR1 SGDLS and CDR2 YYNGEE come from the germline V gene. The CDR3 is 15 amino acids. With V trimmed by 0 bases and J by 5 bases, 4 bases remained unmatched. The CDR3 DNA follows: TGTGCCAGCAGCGTAGGAGGCGGGGGTACCGGGGAGCTGTTTTTT. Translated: CASSVGGGGTGELFF. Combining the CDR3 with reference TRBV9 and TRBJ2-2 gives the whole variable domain DSGVTQTPKHLITATGQRVTLRCSPRSGDLSVYWYQQSLDQGLQFLIQYYNGEERAKGNILERFSAQQFPDLHSELNLSSLELGDSALYFCASSVGGGGTGELFFGEGSRLTVL.

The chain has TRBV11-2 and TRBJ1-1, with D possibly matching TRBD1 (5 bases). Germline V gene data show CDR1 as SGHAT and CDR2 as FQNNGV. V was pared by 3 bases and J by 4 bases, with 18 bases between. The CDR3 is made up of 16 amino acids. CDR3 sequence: CASSFAAGGGGTEAFF. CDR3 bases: TGTGCCAGCAGCTTCGCGGCGGGGGGAGGAGGCACTGAAGCTTTCTTT.